The TCR beta chain under discussion was sequenced for a study of beta chain features in type 1 diabetes. This clone was picked up a small number of times. Its antigen is unidentified. The germline V gene encodes CDR1 SNHLY and CDR2 FYNNEI. V lost 6 bases, J lost 0 bases, and 4 bases stayed unmatched. CDR3 length: 14 amino acids. The entirety of the isolated RNA underwent reverse transcription, so expressed TCRB transcripts were sequenced. The data were produced by immunoSEQ multiplex PCR, yet TCRdb's version contains in-frame clones alone and is incomplete. This sample has nearly 250,000 clones; roughly 13% occur once, and the top ten carry more than 0.02%. Study observations and caveats: Shortening of TCRB CDR3s, moderate but significant, appeared in all four CD4+ subsets of Type 1 diabetes patients.

Using CD45RO/CCR7/CD25/CD127/CD95/CD27, CD4+ naive, central memory, regulatory and stem cell-like memory cells were sorted. The clonotype was recovered from a woman aged 40-49 years in good health. The genes are TRBV2 and TRBJ1-1; 7 bases map to TRBD1. Sequencing used naive CD4+ T cells from blood. CDR3 sequence: CASRTGTVNTEAFF. CDR3 in DNA: TGTGCCAGCAGAACCGGGACAGTGAACACTGAAGCTTTCTTT.